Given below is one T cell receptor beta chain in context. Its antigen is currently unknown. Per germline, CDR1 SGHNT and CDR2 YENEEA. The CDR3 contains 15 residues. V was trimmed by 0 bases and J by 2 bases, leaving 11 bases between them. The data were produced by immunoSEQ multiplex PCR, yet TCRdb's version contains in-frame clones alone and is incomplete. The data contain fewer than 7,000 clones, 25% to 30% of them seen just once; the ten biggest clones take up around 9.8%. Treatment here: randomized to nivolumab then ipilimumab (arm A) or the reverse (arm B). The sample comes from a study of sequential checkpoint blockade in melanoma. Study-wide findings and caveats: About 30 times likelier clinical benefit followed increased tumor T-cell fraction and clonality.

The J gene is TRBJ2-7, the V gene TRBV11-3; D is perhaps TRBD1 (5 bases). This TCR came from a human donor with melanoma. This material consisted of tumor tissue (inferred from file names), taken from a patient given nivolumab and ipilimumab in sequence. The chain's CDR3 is CASSLEGRATYEQYF. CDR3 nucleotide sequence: TGTGCCAGCAGCTTAGAGGGCAGGGCAACCTACGAGCAGTACTTC.